These T cell receptor beta chains were read from a single sample in a study of Graves' ophthalmopathy and Graves' hyperthyroidism. TCRdb called the multiplex PCR reads again in MiXCR, with one record for every CDR3 protein. In the table there are about 600,000 distinct CDR3 sequences, just under 40% of which are singletons. Sequencing was performed on peripheral blood or thyroid tissue (not recorded which). All receptors come from an adult man with Graves' hyperthyroidism. The CDR3 runs from the conserved cysteine through the conserved F or W. Each record gives: V gene, J gene, clone size, D gene, CDR3 DNA, CDR3 protein. D genes are given only for firm matches. Part of the rows lack a size; the others show once, few, many or a class for expanded clones.

TRBV10-3,TRBJ2-5,few,TRBD2,TGTGCCATCAGTGACTCTAGCGGGGGGGCCTGGACCCAGTACTTC,CAISDSSGGAWTQYF
TRBV10-3,TRBJ1-1,many,TRBD1,TGTGCCATCAAGGAGACAGGGGAGGTTGAAGCTTTCTTT,CAIKETGEVEAFF
TRBV10-2,TRBJ2-2,-,-,TGCGCCAGCAGCCAGACGGGACTGAACACCGGGGAGCTGTTTTTT,CASSQTGLNTGELFF
TRBV7-2,TRBJ2-6,many,TRBD1,TGTGCCAGCAGACCGGGACAGGGGGTTTCTGGGGCCAACGTCCTGACTTTC,CASRPGQGVSGANVLTF
TRBV29-1,TRBJ2-2,-,-,TGCAGCGTGGAGAGGGCAGGGGGAGGTGGGGAGCTGTTTTTT,CSVERAGGGGELFF
TRBV10-3,TRBJ1-2,-,-,TGTGCCACCCCCGGGACGTTAGGCTATGGCTACACCTTC,CATPGTLGYGYTF
TRBV29-1,TRBJ2-3,-,-,TGCAGCGCCCGGACCCCATCCACAGATACGCAGTATTTT,CSARTPSTDTQYF
TRBV20-1,TRBJ2-7,once,TRBD2,TGCAGTGCTAGTAAAGCGGGGGGCACCTTGAACGAGCAGTACTTC,CSASKAGGTLNEQYF
TRBV20-1,TRBJ2-1,-,TRBD2,TGCAGTGCTAGAGACGGGTTAGCGGGGGGGCAGTTCTTC,CSARDGLAGGQFF
TRBV11-3,TRBJ2-7,-,-,TGTGCCAGCAGCTTAGGTCAGGCTTTATACGGGGAGCAGTACTTC,CASSLGQALYGEQYF
TRBV28,TRBJ1-6,few,TRBD1,TGTGCCAGCAGGCGCGGGACAGGAAATTCACCCCTCCACTTT,CASRRGTGNSPLHF
TRBV27,TRBJ2-7,-,TRBD1,TGTGCCAGCAGCTCGGGACAGGGAACCCAGCGGTACTTC,CASSSGQGTQRYF
TRBV5-6,TRBJ2-7,many,-,TGTGCCAGCAGCCCATGGACACTCCACGAGCAGTACTTC,CASSPWTLHEQYF
TRBV5-6,TRBJ2-2,many,-,TGTGCCAGCAGTCTCCCCTCGAACACCGGGGAGCTGTTTTTT,CASSLPSNTGELFF
TRBV29-1,TRBJ1-2,many,-,TGCAGCGTTCGAGGAGCGACTAACTATGGCTACACCTTC,CSVRGATNYGYTF
TRBV11-2,TRBJ2-2,many,-,TGTGCCAGCAGCCCGAGGAGGGCTGACACCGGGGAGCTGTTTTTT,CASSPRRADTGELFF
TRBV7-6,TRBJ2-5,-,TRBD1,TGTGCCAGCACCGCGGGGACAGGGGGGGAGACCCAGTACTTC,CASTAGTGGETQYF
TRBV4-1,TRBJ2-5,-,-,TGCGCCAGCAGCCAAGAGCATTGGGGTGGGCGTGGTCCGGAGACCCAGTACTTC,CASSQEHWGGRGPETQYF
TRBV15,TRBJ1-4,-,-,TGTGCCACCAGCAGAGTTCGCGACAGTAAGACTAATGAAAAACTGTTTTTT,CATSRVRDSKTNEKLFF
TRBV7-2,TRBJ1-4,-,TRBD1,TGTGCCAGCAGCTTGGACAGGGAAAAACCGTTTTTT,CASSLDREKPFF
TRBV25-1,TRBJ2-7,many,-,TGTGCCAGCAGTGAATGGGGAAGGGGAGGCGAGCAGTACTTC,CASSEWGRGGEQYF
TRBV3-1,TRBJ1-5,few,-,TGTGCCAGCAGCCAGTCAGGAAACAATCAGCCCCAGCATTTT,CASSQSGNNQPQHF